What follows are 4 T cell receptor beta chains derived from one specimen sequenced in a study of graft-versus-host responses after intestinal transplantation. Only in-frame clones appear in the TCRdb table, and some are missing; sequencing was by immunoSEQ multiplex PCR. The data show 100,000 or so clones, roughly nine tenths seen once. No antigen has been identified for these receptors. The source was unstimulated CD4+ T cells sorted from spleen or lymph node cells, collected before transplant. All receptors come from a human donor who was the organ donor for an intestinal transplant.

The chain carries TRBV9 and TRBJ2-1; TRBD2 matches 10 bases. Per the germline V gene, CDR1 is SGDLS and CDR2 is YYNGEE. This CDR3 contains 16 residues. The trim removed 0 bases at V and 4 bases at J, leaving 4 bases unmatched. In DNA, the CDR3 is TGTGCCAGCAGCGTAGGCGGTAGCGGGGGGTACAATGAGCAGTTCTTC. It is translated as CASSVGGSGGYNEQFF.

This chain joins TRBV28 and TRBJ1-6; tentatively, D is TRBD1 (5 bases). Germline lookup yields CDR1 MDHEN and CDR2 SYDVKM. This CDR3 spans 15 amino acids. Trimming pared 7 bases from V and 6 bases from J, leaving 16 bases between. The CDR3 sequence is CASILDSSRNSPLHF. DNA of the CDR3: TGTGCCAGCATCCTCGACAGCTCTCGTAATTCACCCCTCCACTTT.

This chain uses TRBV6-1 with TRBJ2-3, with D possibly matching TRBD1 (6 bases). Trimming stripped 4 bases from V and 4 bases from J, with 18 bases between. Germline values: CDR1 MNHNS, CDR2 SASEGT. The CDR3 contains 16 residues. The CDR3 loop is CASSATSGVGPDTQYF. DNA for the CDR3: TGTGCCAGCAGTGCCACATCAGGGGTGGGTCCAGATACGCAGTATTTT.

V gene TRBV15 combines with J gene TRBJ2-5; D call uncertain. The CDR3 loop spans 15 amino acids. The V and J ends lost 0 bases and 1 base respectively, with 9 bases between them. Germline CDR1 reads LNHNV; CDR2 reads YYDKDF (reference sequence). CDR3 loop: CATSRDLTPQETQYF. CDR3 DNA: TGTGCCACCAGCAGAGATCTAACCCCCCAAGAGACCCAGTACTTC.